What follows is one TCR beta chain and its context. Its specificity is not known. The data were obtained in a study of shared clonotypes between healthy human individuals. Study-level information: Aged between 18 and 49, the donors were a couple of women and a few men. Study findings and constraints: The sharing of roughly 5% of naive CD4 clonotypes was seen across several donors.

Each subset's genomic DNA was shared equally among a number of immunoSEQ plates. Profiled with immunoSEQ multiplex PCR; TCRdb holds only in-frame clones, not every one. The sample yields under 1 million clones, approximately 96% seen once. The CDR3 runs 17 residues. CDR1 and CDR2 from the germline V gene are SGHVS and FQNEAQ. V was cut by 5 bases and J by 0 bases, with 19 bases left in between. CD45RO-negative CD8 cells positively selected for CCR7 made up the naive population, which excluded terminally differentiated effector memory CD45RA+ cells. This rearrangement joins TRBV7-8 to TRBJ1-2; weak D call: TRBD1 (6 bases). The specimen was naive CD8+ T cells sorted from blood. This sequence originates from a young man in good health. CDR3 sequence (DNA): TGTGCCAGCAGCCCACGCTGGGGTTCAGGGGCTAACTATGGCTACACCTTC. As protein: CASSPRWGSGANYGYTF.